This paragraph reports one TCR beta chain. Study processing details: Reference gene primers were amplified, and this amplification served to estimate nucleated cell counts. Profiled with immunoSEQ multiplex PCR; TCRdb holds only in-frame clones, not every one. V and J calls and clone size are copied from that table; D and trimming were computed from the DNA. This table holds roughly 150,000 clones, about 80% found once. The data originate from a study of blood T cell repertoires in COVID-19. Study background: The analysed material was cDNA or gDNA that came from T cells, B-cell-depleted T cells, or PBMCs.

CDR3 size: 13 residues. Germline CDR1 is SEHNR and CDR2 is FQNEAQ (reference sequence). Trimming took off 4 bases at V and 8 bases at J, with 14 bases between the two ends. The V gene is TRBV7-9, the J gene TRBJ1-2, with D unresolved. This sequence originates from a woman of 80 years or more with acute or convalescent COVID-19. The sequencing sample was made of peripheral blood. CDR3 nucleotide sequence: TGTGCCAGCAGCTACTCTCGCGGGGAGGGCTACACCTTC. Amino acid sequence: CASSYSRGEGYTF. Filled out from reference TRBV7-9 and TRBJ1-2, the complete variable domain reads DTGVSQNPRHKITKRGQNVTFRCDPISEHNRLYWYRQTLGQGPEFLTYFQNEAQLEKSRLLSDRFSAERPKGSFSTLEIQRTEQGDSAMYLCASSYSRGEGYTFGSGTRLTVV.